This passage covers 22 T cell receptor beta chains from one sample sequenced in a study of T cells in Graves' hyperthyroidism and ophthalmopathy. TCR beta CDR3 regions were amplified from RNA transcripts. HTBI primers drove first-round RT-PCR of the TCR CDR3. A single record per CDR3 protein comes from TCRdb applying MiXCR to the multiplex PCR reads. The table has hundreds of thousands of distinct CDR3 sequences, 16% seen once. Source material: blood. These TCRs come from a woman aged 18-29 years with Graves' hyperthyroidism.

In its sample, this clonotype was seen many times. This chain connects TRBV12-3 or TRBV12-4 to TRBJ2-5, with D perhaps TRBD1 (7 bases). With 2 bases removed from V and 0 bases from J, the gap between germline ends came to 22 bases. CDR3 length: 19 residues. The CDR3 loop reads CASSLFGGTEKGDQETQYF. The CDR3 DNA follows: TGTGCCAGCAGTTTATTTGGGGGGACAGAGAAGGGTGACCAAGAGACCCAGTACTTC.

The V and J genes are TRBV7-9 and TRBJ2-5, with 7 bases identical to TRBD2. J was trimmed by 5 bases and V by 2 bases; bases with no gene match: 5. The CDR3 consists of 14 residues. Germline lookup yields CDR1 SEHNR and CDR2 FQNEAQ (reference sequence). The CDR3 coding sequence is TGTGCCAGCAGCTTAAACGCGGGAGTGGAGACCCAGTACTTC. Amino acids: CASSLNAGVETQYF.

This clonotype was seen more than once but under ten times. V is TRBV20-1 and J is TRBJ1-2; 9 bases fit TRBD1. This CDR3 has 13 amino acids. CDR1 is DFQATT and CDR2 is SNEGSKA in the germline V gene (reference sequence). The CDR3 protein is CVVGTGRVGGYTF. The CDR3 DNA sequence: TGCGTGGTTGGGACAGGGAGAGTCGGTGGCTACACCTTC.

This clonotype was counted a few times. The chain carries TRBV12-3 or TRBV12-4 and TRBJ2-1; 8 bases align to TRBD1. This CDR3 is 18 amino acids long. The V segment lost 3 bases and the J segment 3 bases; nucleotides outside the gene matches: 13. The CDR3 region is CASSFPFPTGVNYNEQFF. CDR3 nucleotides: TGTGCCAGCAGTTTCCCCTTTCCGACAGGGGTGAACTACAATGAGCAGTTCTTC.

The CDR3 sequence is CASSVSGTINSPLHF. For the CDR3, the DNA is TGTGCCAGCAGCGTTTCCGGGACAATTAATTCACCCCTCCACTTT. The V and J genes are TRBV9 and TRBJ1-6, with D tentatively TRBD1 (6 bases). The CDR3 extends over 15 amino acids. Trimming took off 2 bases at V and 6 bases at J, with 12 bases between the two ends. Germline-derived CDR1 and CDR2 are SGDLS and YYNGEE.

J is TRBJ2-1 and V is TRBV20-1, with a tentative D call TRBD2 (5 bases). Germline lookup yields CDR1 DFQATT and CDR2 SNEGSKA (reference sequence). The V end was cut by 6 bases, the J end by 4 bases, with 10 bases between. This CDR3 contains 12 residues. The CDR3 loop reads CSALDWYNEQFF. CDR3 in DNA: TGCAGTGCCCTGGACTGGTACAATGAGCAGTTCTTC.

This clonotype has at least ten counts. The chain recombines TRBV6-1 with TRBJ2-5; possible D gene TRBD2, 7 bases. V was pared by 8 bases and J by 1 base, with 17 bases between. The CDR3 sequence is 15 residues long. Germline V gives CDR1 MNHNS, CDR2 SASEGT. CDR3 residues: CASVGGGRVQETQYF. In nucleotides, the CDR3 is TGTGCCAGCGTCGGAGGGGGGAGGGTCCAAGAGACCCAGTACTTC.

CDR3 loop: CASSFSLGGAREQYF. CDR3 nucleotides: TGTGCCAGCAGCTTCTCGTTGGGGGGGGCGCGGGAGCAGTACTTC. The chain links TRBV7-2 to TRBJ2-7; D is possibly TRBD2 (7 bases). Germline-derived CDR1 and CDR2 are SGHTA and FQGNSA. CDR3 size: 15 residues. The ends were cut back, 3 bases at V and 7 bases at J, with 19 bases in the middle.

Only one count was recorded for this clonotype. It is likely a read error, because the conserved phenylalanine at the end of the CDR3 is missing. The V call is TRBV19, the J call TRBJ1-1, with D unresolved. Per the germline V gene, CDR1 is LNHDA and CDR2 is SQIVND (reference sequence). Trimming stripped 3 bases from V and 0 bases from J, with 11 bases between. The CDR3 covers 15 residues. The CDR3 nucleotides read TGTGCCAGTAGTATCAATCGGGATTTGAACACTGAAGCTTTCTCT. This sequence encodes CASSINRDLNTEAFS.

The J gene is TRBJ1-1, the V gene TRBV12-3 or TRBV12-4; 7 nucleotides line up with TRBD1. This CDR3 has 17 amino acids. Trimming took 3 bases from V and 6 from J; bases not matched to a gene: 16. CDR3 region: CASSFRSAPGTAPEAFF. The CDR3 DNA reads as TGTGCCAGCAGTTTTCGTTCTGCTCCTGGGACAGCCCCTGAAGCTTTCTTT.

This chain links TRBV29-1 with TRBJ2-7; TRBD1 agrees at 9 bases. The CDR3 has 12 amino acids. The V gene end was trimmed by 7 bases and the J gene end by 2 bases; junction bases not matched to a gene: 3. The V gene's germline CDR1 is SQVTM and CDR2 ANQGSEA. The CDR3 nucleotides are TGCAGCGGCCGGGACAGGGCCTACGAGCAGTACTTC. It is translated as CSGRDRAYEQYF.

This clonotype was seen many times. The V call is TRBV2, the J call TRBJ1-2, with TRBD1 as a possible D gene (6 bases). Trimming removed 8 bases from V and 8 bases from J, with 15 bases in between. CDR3 length: 12 residues. The germline gives CDR1 SNHLY, CDR2 FYNNEI. CDR3 sequence: CASGKQGYGYTF. The CDR3 DNA sequence: TGTGCCAGCGGCAAACAGGGCTACGGCTACACCTTC. The full variable domain, completed using reference TRBV2 and TRBJ1-2, is EPEVTQTPSHQVTQMGQEVILRCVPISNHLYFYWYRQILGQKVEFLVSFYNNEISEKSEIFDDQFSVERPDGSNFTLKIRSTKLEDSAMYFCASGKQGYGYTFGSGTRLTVV.

This clonotype was seen ten or more times. The V and J genes are TRBV7-2 and TRBJ1-1; possible D gene TRBD1, 5 bases. Germline CDR1 is SGHTA and CDR2 is FQGNSA. V lost 5 bases and J 5 bases, leaving 18 bases between the germline ends. The CDR3 totals 15 residues. The CDR3 reads CASSRRDFKVTEAFF. The CDR3 DNA is TGTGCCAGCAGCCGACGGGACTTCAAGGTGACTGAAGCTTTCTTT.

This clonotype showed up many times. V is TRBV7-2 and J is TRBJ2-5, with 10 nucleotides matching TRBD2. V lost 1 base and J lost 4; bases outside the gene matches: 9. The CDR3 covers 17 residues. Per the germline V gene, CDR1 is SGHTA and CDR2 is FQGNSA. The CDR3 sequence: CASSLVGSGRRGETQYF. CDR3 DNA: TGTGCCAGCAGCTTAGTGGGTAGCGGGAGGAGGGGAGAGACCCAGTACTTC.

As for this clonotype: The junction shows a germline mismatch at one end, possibly a read error. This sequence joins TRBV28 and TRBJ1-1; TRBD1 agrees at 7 bases. CDR1 is MDHEN, CDR2 SYDVKM, per germline. The length of the CDR3 is 17 residues. The DNA for the CDR3 is TGTGCCGGCAGGCTTTTGGGTGGAACAGGGGCGAACACTGAAGCTTTCTTT. Amino acid sequence: CAGRLLGGTGANTEAFF.

This clonotype was found a few times. Here the CDR3 reads CASSPRRVRVTEAFF. Here the CDR3 DNA reads TGTGCCAGTAGCCCTCGTCGGGTTCGGGTCACTGAAGCTTTCTTT. The chain links TRBV19 to TRBJ1-1; no clear D. Trimming removed 6 bases at V and 4 bases at J, with 18 bases between. The CDR3 runs to 15 residues. Germline V gene sequence: CDR1 LNHDA, CDR2 SQIVND (reference sequence). Supplemented by reference TRBV19 and TRBJ1-1, the full variable domain reads DGGITQSPKYLFRKEGQNVTLSCEQNLNHDAMYWYRQDPGQGLRLIYYSQIVNDFQKGDIAEGYSVSREKKESFPLTVTSAQKNPTAFYLCASSPRRVRVTEAFFGQGTRLTVV.

This clonotype was recorded a few times. This sequence joins TRBV6-2 or TRBV6-3 and TRBJ1-1, with 7 positions matching TRBD1. Germline V gene sequence: CDR1 MNHEY, CDR2 SVGEGT. V dropped 0 bases and J dropped 6; count of bases not matched to a gene: 13. The CDR3 is 17 residues long. The CDR3 DNA is TGTGCCAGCAGTTACTCGATAGTGGCAGGGGGAGGATCTGAAGCTTTCTTT. The encoded protein is CASSYSIVAGGGSEAFF.

This clonotype appeared many times. V gene TRBV29-1 combines with J gene TRBJ2-5; D gene uncertain. Germline V gene sequence: CDR1 SQVTM, CDR2 ANQGSEA. Trimming took off 3 bases at V and 4 bases at J, with 15 bases between the two ends. This CDR3 spans 14 amino acids. CDR3: CSVEASLSRETQYF. The CDR3 nucleotides are TGCAGCGTTGAGGCTAGTCTATCGCGAGAGACCCAGTACTTC.

The chain is built from TRBV28 and TRBJ1-5; D is uncertain. V gave up 6 bases and J gave up 4 bases, with 13 bases separating them. CDR3 length: 14 amino acids. The germline CDR1 and CDR2 sequences are MDHEN and SYDVKM. This chain's CDR3 is CASRSPPKNQPQHF. CDR3 coding DNA: TGTGCCAGCAGATCCCCACCGAAGAATCAGCCCCAGCATTTT.

The chain is built from TRBV7-9 and TRBJ1-5; D not certain. The CDR3 length is 14 residues. Trimming pared 1 base from V and 5 bases from J, leaving 9 bases between. The germline gives CDR1 SEHNR, CDR2 FQNEAQ (reference sequence). CDR3 sequence reads: CASSLGAVDQPQHF. The CDR3 bases are TGTGCCAGCAGCTTAGGGGCGGTCGATCAGCCCCAGCATTTT.

This clonotype was recorded at least ten times. The genes are TRBV7-9 and TRBJ1-2; no definite D call. Germline values: CDR1 SEHNR, CDR2 FQNEAQ (reference sequence). V lost 2 bases to trimming and J lost 2 bases, with 21 bases between them. The CDR3 totals 18 residues. CDR3 bases: TGTGCCAGCAGCTTATCCAGCTTTGATTCGGGCGGAAACTATGGCTACACCTTC. Its translation: CASSLSSFDSGGNYGYTF.

This clonotype was recorded at least ten times. V and J are TRBV20-1 and TRBJ2-2; the D gene could be TRBD1 or TRBD2 (5 bases each). V gave up 6 bases and J gave up 4 bases, with 15 bases separating them. CDR3 length: 14 amino acids. CDR1 DFQATT and CDR2 SNEGSKA come from the germline V gene (reference sequence). The CDR3 loop is CSATGTAGTGELFF. Here the CDR3 DNA reads TGCAGTGCAACCGGGACGGCGGGCACCGGGGAGCTGTTTTTT.